This TCR beta chain was captured in a study of vaccination effects on CD4 cells after COVID-19. At the level of the study: Each participant was given two doses of one vaccine (BNT162b2 or mRNA-1273). The study's findings and limits: Researchers report that only 1 of 255 vaccine-induced clones in healthy vaccinees cross-reacted with common cold coronaviruses. The study, lacking early post-infection timepoints, had few convalescent patients.

The repertoire was sequenced with immunoSEQ multiplex PCR; TCRdb's copy has only in-frame clones and lacks some. The sample carries 30,000 to 35,000 clones, roughly 73% recorded once. With 1 base removed from V and 4 bases from J, the gap between germline ends came to 11 bases. The germline CDR1 and CDR2 sequences are SGHNT and YYREEE (reference sequence). CDR3 length equals 14 residues. Within the ViraFEST assay, antigen-specific CD4+ T cells underwent expansion with viral peptide pools prior to sequencing. Once cultured for more than nine days, the cells underwent separation to obtain CD4+ T cells. Absence of prior SARS-CoV-2 infection characterized the vaccine recipients, who showed negative nucleocapsid antibodies. Fresh IL-2-containing medium replaced half the medium on days 3 and 7. Comment on this clone: What it recognizes is unknown.

The sequence was obtained from a human donor who received a COVID-19 vaccine. Sequenced material: CD4+ T cells from PBMCs cultured with HCoV-OC43 spike peptides, taken before COVID-19 vaccination. Regarding subset: HCoV-OC43 spike overlapping peptide pool stimulation. The V call is TRBV5-4, the J call TRBJ1-1, with D tentatively TRBD1 (5 bases). The CDR3 protein is CASSLPTGTTEAFF. For the CDR3, the DNA is TGTGCCAGCAGCTTGCCTACAGGTACCACTGAAGCTTTCTTT.